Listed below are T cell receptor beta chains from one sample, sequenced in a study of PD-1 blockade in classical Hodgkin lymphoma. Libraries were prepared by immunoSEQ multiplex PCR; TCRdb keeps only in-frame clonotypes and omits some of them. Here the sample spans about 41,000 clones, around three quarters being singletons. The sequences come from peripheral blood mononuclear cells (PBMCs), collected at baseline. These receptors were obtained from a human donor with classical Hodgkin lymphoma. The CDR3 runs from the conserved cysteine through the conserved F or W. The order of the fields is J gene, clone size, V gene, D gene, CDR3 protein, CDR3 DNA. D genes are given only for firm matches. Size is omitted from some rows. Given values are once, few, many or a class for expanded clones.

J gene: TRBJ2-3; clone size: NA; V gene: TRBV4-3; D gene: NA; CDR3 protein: CASSRATTITDTQYF; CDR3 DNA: TGCGCCAGCAGCCGGGCCACGACTATCACAGATACGCAGTATTTT
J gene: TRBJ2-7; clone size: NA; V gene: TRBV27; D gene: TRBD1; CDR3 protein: CASSIGTGWSYEQYF; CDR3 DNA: TGTGCCAGCAGTATAGGGACAGGGTGGTCCTACGAGCAGTACTTC
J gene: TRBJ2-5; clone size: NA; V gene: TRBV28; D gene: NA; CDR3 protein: CASSLETQYF; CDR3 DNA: TGTGCCAGCAGTTTGGAGACCCAGTACTTC
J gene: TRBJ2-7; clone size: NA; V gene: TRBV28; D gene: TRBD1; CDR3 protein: CASSSPPPGQPYEQYF; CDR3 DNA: TGTGCCAGCAGTTCCCCCCCACCGGGACAGCCTTACGAGCAGTACTTC
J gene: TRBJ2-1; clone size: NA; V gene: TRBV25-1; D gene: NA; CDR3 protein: CASSEGGAGSYNEQFF; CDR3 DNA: TGTGCCAGCAGTGAAGGAGGGGCGGGCTCCTACAATGAGCAGTTCTTC
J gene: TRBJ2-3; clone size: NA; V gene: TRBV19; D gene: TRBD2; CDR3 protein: CASSILAGETDTQYF; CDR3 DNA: TGTGCCAGTAGTATCTTAGCGGGAGAAACCGATACGCAGTATTTT
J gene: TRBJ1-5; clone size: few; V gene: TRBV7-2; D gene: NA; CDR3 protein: CASSLLGANQPQHF; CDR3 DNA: TGTGCCAGCAGCTTACTGGGGGCAAATCAGCCCCAGCATTTT
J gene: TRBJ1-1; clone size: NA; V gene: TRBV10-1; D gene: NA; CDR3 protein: CASSHLDSLNTEAFF; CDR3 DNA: TGCGCCAGCAGTCATCTTGACTCACTGAACACTGAAGCTTTCTTT
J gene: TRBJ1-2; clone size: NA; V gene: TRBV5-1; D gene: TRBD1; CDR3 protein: CASSPGQGTHGYTF; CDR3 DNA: TGCGCCAGCAGCCCCGGACAGGGGACACATGGCTACACCTTC
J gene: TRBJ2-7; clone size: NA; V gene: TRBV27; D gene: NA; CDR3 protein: CASSLSMAVGEYEQYF; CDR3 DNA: TGTGCCAGCAGTTTATCGATGGCCGTAGGGGAATACGAGCAGTACTTC
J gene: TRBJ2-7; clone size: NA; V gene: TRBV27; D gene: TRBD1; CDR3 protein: CASSLGTGGNEQYF; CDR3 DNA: TGTGCCAGCAGTTTAGGGACAGGGGGGAACGAGCAGTACTTC
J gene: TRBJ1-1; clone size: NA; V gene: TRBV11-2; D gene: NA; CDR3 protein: CASSLSIGGAFF; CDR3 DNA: TGTGCCAGCAGCCTCAGCATTGGTGGGGCTTTCTTT
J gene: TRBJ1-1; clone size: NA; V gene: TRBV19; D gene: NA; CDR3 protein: CASMQGVTEAFF; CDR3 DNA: TGTGCCAGTATGCAGGGAGTCACTGAAGCTTTCTTT
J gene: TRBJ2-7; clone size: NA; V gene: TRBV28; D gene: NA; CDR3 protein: CASTPPGVPYEQYF; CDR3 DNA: TGTGCCAGCACCCCGCCCGGGGTCCCCTACGAGCAGTACTTC
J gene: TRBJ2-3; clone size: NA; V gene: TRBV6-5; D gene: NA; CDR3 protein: CASSYGGASTDTQYF; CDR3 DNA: TGTGCCAGCAGTTACGGCGGGGCTAGCACAGATACGCAGTATTTT
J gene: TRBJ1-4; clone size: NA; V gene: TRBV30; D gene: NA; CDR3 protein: CAWSVDQEAEKLFF; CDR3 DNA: TGTGCCTGGAGTGTAGACCAAGAAGCCGAAAAACTGTTTTTT
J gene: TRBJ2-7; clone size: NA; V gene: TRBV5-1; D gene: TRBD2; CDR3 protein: CASSRTSPSSYEQYF; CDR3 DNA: TGCGCCAGCAGCCGGACTAGCCCTAGCTCCTACGAGCAGTACTTC
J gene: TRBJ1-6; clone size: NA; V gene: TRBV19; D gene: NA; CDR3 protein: CASSIALGSPLHF; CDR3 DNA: TGTGCCAGTAGTATCGCCCTGGGATCACCCCTCCACTTT
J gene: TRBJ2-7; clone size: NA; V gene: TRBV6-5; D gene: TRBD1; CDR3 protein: CASSFGTGGRYEQYF; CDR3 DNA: TGTGCCAGCAGTTTCGGGACAGGGGGCAGGTACGAGCAGTACTTC
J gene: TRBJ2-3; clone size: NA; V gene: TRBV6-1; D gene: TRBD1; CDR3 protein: CASRTGQGITDTQYF; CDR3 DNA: TGTGCCAGCAGGACGGGACAGGGGATCACAGATACGCAGTATTTT